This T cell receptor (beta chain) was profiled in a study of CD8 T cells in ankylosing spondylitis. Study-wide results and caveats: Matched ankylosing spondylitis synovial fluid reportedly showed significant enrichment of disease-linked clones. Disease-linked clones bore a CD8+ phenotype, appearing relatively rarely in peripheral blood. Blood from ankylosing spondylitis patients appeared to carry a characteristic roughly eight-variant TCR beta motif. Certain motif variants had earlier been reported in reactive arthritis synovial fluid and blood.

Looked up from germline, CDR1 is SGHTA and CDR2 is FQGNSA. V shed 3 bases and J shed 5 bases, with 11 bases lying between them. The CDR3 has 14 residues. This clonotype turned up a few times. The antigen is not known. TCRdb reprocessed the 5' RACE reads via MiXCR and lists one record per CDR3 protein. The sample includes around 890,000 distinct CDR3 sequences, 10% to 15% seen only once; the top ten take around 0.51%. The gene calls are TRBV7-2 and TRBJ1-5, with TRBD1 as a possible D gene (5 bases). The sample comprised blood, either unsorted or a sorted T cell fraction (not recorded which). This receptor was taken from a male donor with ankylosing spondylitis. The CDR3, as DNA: TGTGCCAGCAGCTTGACAGTGCGGGATCAGCCCCAGCATTTT. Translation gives CASSLTVRDQPQHF. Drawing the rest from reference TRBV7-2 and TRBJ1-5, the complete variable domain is GAGVSQSPSNKVTEKGKDVELRCDPISGHTALYWYRQSLGQGLEFLIYFQGNSAPDKSGLPSDRFSAERTGGSVSTLTIQRTQQEDSAVYLCASSLTVRDQPQHFGDGTRLSIL.